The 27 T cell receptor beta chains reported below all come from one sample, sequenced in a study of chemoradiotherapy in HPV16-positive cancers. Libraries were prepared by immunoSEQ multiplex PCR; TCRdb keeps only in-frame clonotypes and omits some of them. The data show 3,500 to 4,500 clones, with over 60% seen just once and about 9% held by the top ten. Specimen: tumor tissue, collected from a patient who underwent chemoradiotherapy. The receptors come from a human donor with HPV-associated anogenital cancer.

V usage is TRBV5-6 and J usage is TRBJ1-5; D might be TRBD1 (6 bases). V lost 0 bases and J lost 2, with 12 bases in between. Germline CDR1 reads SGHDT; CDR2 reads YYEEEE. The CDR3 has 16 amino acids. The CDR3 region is CASSLGGAGGNQPQHF. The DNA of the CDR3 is TGTGCCAGCAGCTTGGGGGGGGCTGGAGGCAATCAGCCCCAGCATTTT.

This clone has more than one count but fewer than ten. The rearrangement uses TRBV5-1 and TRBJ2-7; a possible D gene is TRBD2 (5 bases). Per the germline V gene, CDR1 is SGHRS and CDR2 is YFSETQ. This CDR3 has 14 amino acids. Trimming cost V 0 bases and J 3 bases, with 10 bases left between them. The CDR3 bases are TGCGCCAGCAGCTTGGCCGGGGTAGACTACGAGCAGTACTTC. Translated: CASSLAGVDYEQYF. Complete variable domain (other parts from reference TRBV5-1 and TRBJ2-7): KAGVTQTPRYLIKTRGQQVTLSCSPISGHRSVSWYQQTPGQGLQFLFEYFSETQRNKGNFPGRFSGRQFSNSRSEMNVSTLELGDSALYLCASSLAGVDYEQYFGPGTRLTVT.

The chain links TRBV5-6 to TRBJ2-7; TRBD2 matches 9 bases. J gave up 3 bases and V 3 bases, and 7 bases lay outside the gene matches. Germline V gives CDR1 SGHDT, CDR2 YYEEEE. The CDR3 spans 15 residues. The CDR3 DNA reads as TGTGCCAGCAGCTCCCGAGGACTAGCGTACTACGAGCAGTACTTC. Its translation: CASSSRGLAYYEQYF. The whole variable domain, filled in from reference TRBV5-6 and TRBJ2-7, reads DAGVTQSPTHLIKTRGQQVTLRCSPKSGHDTVSWYQQALGQGPQFIFQYYEEEERQRGNFPDRFSGHQFPNYSSELNVNALLLGDSALYLCASSSRGLAYYEQYFGPGTRLTVT.

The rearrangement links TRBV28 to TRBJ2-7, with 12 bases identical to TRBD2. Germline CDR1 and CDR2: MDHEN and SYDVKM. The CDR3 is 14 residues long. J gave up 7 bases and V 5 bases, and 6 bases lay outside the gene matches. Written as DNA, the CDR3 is TGTGCCAGCAGTGTACTAGCGGGAGGTGGAGAGCAGTACTTC. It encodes CASSVLAGGGEQYF.

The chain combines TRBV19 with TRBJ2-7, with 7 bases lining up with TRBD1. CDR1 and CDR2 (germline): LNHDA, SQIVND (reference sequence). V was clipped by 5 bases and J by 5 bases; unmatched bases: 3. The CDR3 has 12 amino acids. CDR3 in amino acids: CASSPTGDEQYF. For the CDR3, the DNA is TGTGCCAGTAGTCCAACAGGGGACGAGCAGTACTTC.

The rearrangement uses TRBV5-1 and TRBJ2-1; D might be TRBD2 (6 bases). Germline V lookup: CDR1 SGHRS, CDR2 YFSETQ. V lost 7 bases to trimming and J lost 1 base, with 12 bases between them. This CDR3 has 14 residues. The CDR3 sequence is CASGPGESYNEQFF. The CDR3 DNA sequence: TGCGCCAGCGGTCCGGGGGAGTCCTACAATGAGCAGTTCTTC.

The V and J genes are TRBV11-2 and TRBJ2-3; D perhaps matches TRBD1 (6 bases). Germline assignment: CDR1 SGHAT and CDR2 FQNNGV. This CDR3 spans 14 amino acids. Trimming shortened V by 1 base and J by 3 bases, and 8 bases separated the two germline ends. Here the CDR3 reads CASSLGGRTDTQYF. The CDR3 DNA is TGTGCCAGCAGCTTAGGGGGGCGGACAGATACGCAGTATTTT.

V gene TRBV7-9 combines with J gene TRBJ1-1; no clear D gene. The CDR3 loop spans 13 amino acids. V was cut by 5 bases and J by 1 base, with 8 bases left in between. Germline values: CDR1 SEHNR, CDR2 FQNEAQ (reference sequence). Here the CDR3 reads CASSGAGNTEAFF. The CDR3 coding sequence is TGTGCCAGCAGCGGAGCGGGGAACACTGAAGCTTTCTTT.

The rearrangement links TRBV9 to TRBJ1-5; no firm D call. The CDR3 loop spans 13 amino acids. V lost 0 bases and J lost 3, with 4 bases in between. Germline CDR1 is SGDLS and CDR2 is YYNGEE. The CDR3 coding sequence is TGTGCCAGCAGCGTAGATCTCAATCAGCCCCAGCATTTT. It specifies CASSVDLNQPQHF.

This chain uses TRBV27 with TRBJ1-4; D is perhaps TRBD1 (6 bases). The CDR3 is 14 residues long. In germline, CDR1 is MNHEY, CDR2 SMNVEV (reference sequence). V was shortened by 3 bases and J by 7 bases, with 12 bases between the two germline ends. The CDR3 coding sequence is TGTGCCAGCAGTTTGCGGCAGGGGAGTGAAAAACTGTTTTTT. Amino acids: CASSLRQGSEKLFF.

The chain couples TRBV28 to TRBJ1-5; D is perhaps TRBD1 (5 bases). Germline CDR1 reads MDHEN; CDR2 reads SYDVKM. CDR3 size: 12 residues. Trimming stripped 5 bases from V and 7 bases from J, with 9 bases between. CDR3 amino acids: CASSGGGQPQHF. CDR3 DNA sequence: TGTGCCAGCAGTGGGGGGGGACAGCCCCAGCATTTT.

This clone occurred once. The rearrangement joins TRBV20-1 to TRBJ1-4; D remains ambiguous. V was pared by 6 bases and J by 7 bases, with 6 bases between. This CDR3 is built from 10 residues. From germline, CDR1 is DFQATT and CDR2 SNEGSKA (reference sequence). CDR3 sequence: CSAQTEKLFF. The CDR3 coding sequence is TGCAGTGCCCAAACTGAAAAACTGTTTTTT.

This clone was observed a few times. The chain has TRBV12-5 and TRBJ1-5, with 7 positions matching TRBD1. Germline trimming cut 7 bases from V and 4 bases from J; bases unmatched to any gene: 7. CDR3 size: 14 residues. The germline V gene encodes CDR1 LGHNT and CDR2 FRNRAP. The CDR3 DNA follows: TGTGCTAGTGCTCCGACAGGGATGAATCAGCCCCAGCATTTT. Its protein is CASAPTGMNQPQHF.

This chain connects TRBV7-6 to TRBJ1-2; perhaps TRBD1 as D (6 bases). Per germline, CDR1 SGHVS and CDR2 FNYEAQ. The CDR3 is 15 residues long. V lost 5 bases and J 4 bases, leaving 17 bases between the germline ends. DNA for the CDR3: TGTGCCAGCAGCCTACAGAGGGGGGGGCCCTATGGCTACACCTTC. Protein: CASSLQRGGPYGYTF.

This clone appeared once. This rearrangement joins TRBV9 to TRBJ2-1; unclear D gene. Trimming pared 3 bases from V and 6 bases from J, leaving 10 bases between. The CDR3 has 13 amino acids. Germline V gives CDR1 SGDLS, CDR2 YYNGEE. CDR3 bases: TGTGCCAGCAGCGGATTAGTAGTCAATGAGCAGTTCTTC. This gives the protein CASSGLVVNEQFF. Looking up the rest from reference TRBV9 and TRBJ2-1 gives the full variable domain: DSGVTQTPKHLITATGQRVTLRCSPRSGDLSVYWYQQSLDQGLQFLIQYYNGEERAKGNILERFSAQQFPDLHSELNLSSLELGDSALYFCASSGLVVNEQFFGPGTRLTVL.

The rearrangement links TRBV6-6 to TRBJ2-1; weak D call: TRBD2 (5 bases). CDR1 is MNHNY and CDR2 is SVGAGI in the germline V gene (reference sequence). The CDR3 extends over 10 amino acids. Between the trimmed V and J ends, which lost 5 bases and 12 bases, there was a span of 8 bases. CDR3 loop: CASSTGVQFF. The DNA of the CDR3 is TGTGCCAGCAGTACCGGGGTGCAGTTCTTC.

The CDR3 here is CASSLQETSGSETQYF. As DNA, the CDR3 is TGTGCCAGCAGCTTGCAGGAGACTAGCGGGAGCGAGACCCAGTACTTC. The chain has TRBV5-4 and TRBJ2-5, with TRBD2 identical over 12 bases. In germline, CDR1 is SGHNT, CDR2 YYREEE (reference sequence). J was trimmed by 5 bases and V by 1 base; bases with no gene match: 6. This CDR3 has 16 residues.

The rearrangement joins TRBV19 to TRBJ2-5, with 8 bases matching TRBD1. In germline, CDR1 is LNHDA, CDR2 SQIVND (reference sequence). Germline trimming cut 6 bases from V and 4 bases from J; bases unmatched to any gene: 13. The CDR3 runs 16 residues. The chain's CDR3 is CASSHPRQGIRETQYF. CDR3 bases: TGTGCCAGTAGCCACCCGAGACAGGGGATAAGAGAGACCCAGTACTTC.

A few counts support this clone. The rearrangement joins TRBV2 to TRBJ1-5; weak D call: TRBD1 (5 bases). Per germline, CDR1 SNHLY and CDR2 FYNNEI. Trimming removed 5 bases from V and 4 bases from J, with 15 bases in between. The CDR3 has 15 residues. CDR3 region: CASSPQGEWNQPQHF. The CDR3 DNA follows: TGTGCCAGCAGTCCGCAGGGTGAATGGAATCAGCCCCAGCATTTT. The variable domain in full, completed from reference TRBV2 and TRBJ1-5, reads EPEVTQTPSHQVTQMGQEVILRCVPISNHLYFYWYRQILGQKVEFLVSFYNNEISEKSEIFDDQFSVERPDGSNFTLKIRSTKLEDSAMYFCASSPQGEWNQPQHFGDGTRLSIL.

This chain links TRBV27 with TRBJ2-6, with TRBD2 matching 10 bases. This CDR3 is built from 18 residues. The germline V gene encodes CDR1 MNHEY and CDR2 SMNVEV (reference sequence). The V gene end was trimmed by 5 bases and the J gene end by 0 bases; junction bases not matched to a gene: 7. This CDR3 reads CASSVLAGSDSGANVLTF. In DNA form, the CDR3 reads TGTGCCAGCAGTGTACTAGCGGGATCTGACTCTGGGGCCAACGTCCTGACTTTC. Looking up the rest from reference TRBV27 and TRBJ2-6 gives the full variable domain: EAQVTQNPRYLITVTGKKLTVTCSQNMNHEYMSWYRQDPGLGLRQIYYSMNVEVTDKGDVPEGYKVSRKEKRNFPLILESPSPNQTSLYFCASSVLAGSDSGANVLTFGAGSRLTVL.

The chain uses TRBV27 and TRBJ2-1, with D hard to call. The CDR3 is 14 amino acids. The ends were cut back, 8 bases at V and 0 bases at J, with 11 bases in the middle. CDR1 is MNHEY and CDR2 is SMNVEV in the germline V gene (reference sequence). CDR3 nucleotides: TGTGCCAGCCAGGCCCTGGGCTCCTACAATGAGCAGTTCTTC. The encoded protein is CASQALGSYNEQFF.

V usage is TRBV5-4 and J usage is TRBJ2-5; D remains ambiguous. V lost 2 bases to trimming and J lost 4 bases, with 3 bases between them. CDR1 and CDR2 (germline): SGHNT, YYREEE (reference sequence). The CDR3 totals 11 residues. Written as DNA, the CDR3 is TGTGCCAGCAGCTTTGGAGAGACCCAGTACTTC. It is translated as CASSFGETQYF.

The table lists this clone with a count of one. The CDR3 loop reads CASSQVALAIGYEQYF. For the CDR3, the DNA is TGCGCCAGCAGCCAAGTCGCACTAGCCATCGGGTACGAGCAGTACTTC. J is TRBJ2-7 and V is TRBV4-3; perhaps TRBD2 as D (6 bases). Germline values: CDR1 LGHNA, CDR2 YSLEER. The CDR3 spans 16 residues. V was clipped by 1 base and J by 4 bases, with 17 bases between them.

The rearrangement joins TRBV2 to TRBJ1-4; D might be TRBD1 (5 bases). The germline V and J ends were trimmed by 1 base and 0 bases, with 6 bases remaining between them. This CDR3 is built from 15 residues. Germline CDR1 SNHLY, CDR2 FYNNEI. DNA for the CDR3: TGTGCCAGCAGTGAAGACAGGACAACTAATGAAAAACTGTTTTTT. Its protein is CASSEDRTTNEKLFF.

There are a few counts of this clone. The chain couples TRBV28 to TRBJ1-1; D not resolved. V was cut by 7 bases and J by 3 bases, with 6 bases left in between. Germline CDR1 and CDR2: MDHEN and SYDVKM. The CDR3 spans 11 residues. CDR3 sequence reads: CASTRDTEAFF. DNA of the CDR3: TGTGCCAGCACGCGAGACACTGAAGCTTTCTTT.

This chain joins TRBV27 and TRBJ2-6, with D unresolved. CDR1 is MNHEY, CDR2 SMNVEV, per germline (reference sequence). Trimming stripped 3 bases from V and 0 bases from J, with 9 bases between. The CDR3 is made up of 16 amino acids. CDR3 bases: TGTGCCAGCAGTTTGTCCCAACCCTCTGGGGCCAACGTCCTGACTTTC. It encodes CASSLSQPSGANVLTF. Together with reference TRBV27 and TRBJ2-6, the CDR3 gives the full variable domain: EAQVTQNPRYLITVTGKKLTVTCSQNMNHEYMSWYRQDPGLGLRQIYYSMNVEVTDKGDVPEGYKVSRKEKRNFPLILESPSPNQTSLYFCASSLSQPSGANVLTFGAGSRLTVL.

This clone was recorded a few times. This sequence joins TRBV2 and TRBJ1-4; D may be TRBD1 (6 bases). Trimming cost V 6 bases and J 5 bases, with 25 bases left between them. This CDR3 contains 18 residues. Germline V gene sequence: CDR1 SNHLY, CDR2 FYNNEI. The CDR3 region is CASSRPRGGEGNNEKLFF. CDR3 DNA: TGTGCCAGCAGCCGGCCGAGAGGGGGAGAGGGCAACAATGAAAAACTGTTTTTT.